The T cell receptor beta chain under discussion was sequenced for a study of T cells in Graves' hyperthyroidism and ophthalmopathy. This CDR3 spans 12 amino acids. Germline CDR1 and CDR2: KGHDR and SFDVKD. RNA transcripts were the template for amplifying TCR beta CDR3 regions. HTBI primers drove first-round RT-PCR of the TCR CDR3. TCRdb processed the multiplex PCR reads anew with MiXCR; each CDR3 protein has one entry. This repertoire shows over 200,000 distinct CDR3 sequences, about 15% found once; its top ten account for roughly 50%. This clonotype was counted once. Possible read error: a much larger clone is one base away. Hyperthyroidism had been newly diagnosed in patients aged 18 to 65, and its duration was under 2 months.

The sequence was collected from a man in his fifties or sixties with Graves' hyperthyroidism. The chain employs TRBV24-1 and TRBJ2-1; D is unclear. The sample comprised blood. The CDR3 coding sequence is TGTGCCACCAGTGGTTTGTCCGCTGAGCAGTTCTTC. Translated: CATSGLSAEQFF.